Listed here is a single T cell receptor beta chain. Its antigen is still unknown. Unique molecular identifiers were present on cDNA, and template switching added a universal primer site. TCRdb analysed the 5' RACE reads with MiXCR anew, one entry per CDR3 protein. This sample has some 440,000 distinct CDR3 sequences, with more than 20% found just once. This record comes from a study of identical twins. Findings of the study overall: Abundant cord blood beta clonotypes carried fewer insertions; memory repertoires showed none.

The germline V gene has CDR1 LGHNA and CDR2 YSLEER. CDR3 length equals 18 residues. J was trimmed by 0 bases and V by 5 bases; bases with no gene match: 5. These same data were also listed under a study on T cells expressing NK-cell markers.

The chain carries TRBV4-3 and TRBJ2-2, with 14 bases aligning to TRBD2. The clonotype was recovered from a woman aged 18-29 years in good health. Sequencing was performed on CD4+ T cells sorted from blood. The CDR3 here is CASSKRLAGGTNTGELFF. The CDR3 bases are TGCGCCAGCAGCAAAAGACTAGCGGGAGGGACGAACACCGGGGAGCTGTTTTTT.